Below, 25 T cell receptor beta chains from the same sample are listed, as sequenced in a study of response to subunit inactivated influenza vaccine. TCRdb recomputed calls from the RT-PCR reads with MiXCR, one row per CDR3 protein. The sample records approximately 530,000 distinct CDR3 sequences, 13% being singletons. The input for sequencing was PBMCs from blood, taken 40 to 50 days after vaccination. Receptors were obtained from a man aged 45 to 65 who received an inactivated influenza vaccine.

The table lists this clonotype with many counts. The V and J genes are TRBV7-9 and TRBJ2-2; 8 bases agree with TRBD1. This CDR3 region has 15 residues. In germline, CDR1 is SEHNR, CDR2 FQNEAQ (reference sequence). V was pared by 5 bases and J by 1 base, with 3 bases of the junction left unmatched. The CDR3 DNA sequence: TGTGCCAGCAGCCCGGACAGGGTGAACACCGGGGAGCTGTTTTTT. This encodes CASSPDRVNTGELFF.

This sequence joins TRBV10-3 and TRBJ1-1; D may be TRBD1 (5 bases). CDR1 ENHRY and CDR2 SYGVKD come from the germline V gene. The CDR3 covers 16 residues. Trimming shortened V by 4 bases and J by 6 bases, and 21 bases separated the two germline ends. The DNA of the CDR3 is TGTGCCATCAGTGTGAAGGGTGCCGGGGCAACCTCTGAAGCTTTCTTT. Protein: CAISVKGAGATSEAFF.

The chain carries TRBV4-2 and TRBJ2-5, with D possibly TRBD2 on 6 matching bases. Trimming shortened V by 4 bases and J by 2 bases, and 23 bases separated the two germline ends. Per the germline V gene, CDR1 is LGHNA and CDR2 is YNFKEQ. The CDR3 is 18 residues long. CDR3 sequence (DNA): TGTGCCAGCAGCCGGGGGGTATCTGGGGTTGCCGGTCAAGAGACCCAGTACTTC. Translation: CASSRGVSGVAGQETQYF.

A few counts support this clonotype. The chain has TRBV20-1 and TRBJ1-4, with 8 nucleotides matching TRBD1. CDR1 DFQATT and CDR2 SNEGSKA come from the germline V gene (reference sequence). J lost 6 bases, V lost 2 bases, and 2 bases had no gene match. The CDR3 consists of 13 residues. In DNA, the CDR3 is TGCAGTGCTAGACAGGGGGCTTATGAAAAACTGTTTTTT. As protein: CSARQGAYEKLFF.

At least ten counts were recorded for this clonotype. The chain links TRBV20-1 to TRBJ2-1, with 12 bases identical to TRBD2. This CDR3 region has 15 residues. Germline loops: CDR1 DFQATT, CDR2 SNEGSKA (reference sequence). V shed 5 bases, J shed 6 bases, and the junction held 8 bases outside the gene matches. CDR3 loop: CSAFQTSGRRNEQFF. The CDR3 nucleotides are TGCAGTGCTTTCCAGACTAGCGGGAGACGCAATGAGCAGTTCTTC.

This chain connects TRBV27 to TRBJ2-3; possible D gene TRBD2, 6 bases. Between the trimmed V and J ends, which lost 2 bases and 6 bases, there was a span of 12 bases. Germline CDR1 and CDR2: MNHEY and SMNVEV (reference sequence). The CDR3 runs 14 residues. The CDR3 sequence: CASSLGRLGDTQYF. The CDR3 bases are TGTGCCAGCAGTTTAGGGAGACTAGGGGATACGCAGTATTTT.

This chain uses TRBV29-1 with TRBJ1-1; D gene ambiguous. Germline loops: CDR1 SQVTM, CDR2 ANQGSEA. The V and J ends lost 2 bases and 14 bases respectively, with 18 bases between them. The CDR3 sequence is 12 residues long. The CDR3 sequence: CSVERSRQDGFF. The CDR3 bases are TGCAGCGTTGAAAGGTCCAGACAAGACGGCTTCTTT.

CDR3 bases: TGCAGCGCGGACAAGGGGGGGCATGGCTACACCTTC. It yields the protein CSADKGGHGYTF. The gene calls are TRBV29-1 and TRBJ1-2; possible D gene TRBD1, 6 bases. The CDR3 sequence is 12 residues long. The V and J ends lost 7 bases and 6 bases respectively, with 15 bases between them. The germline gives CDR1 SQVTM, CDR2 ANQGSEA.

This clonotype was detected only a few times. The chain recombines TRBV10-3 with TRBJ2-2, with 8 bases matching TRBD1. Trimming at V came to 4 bases and at J to 6 bases, leaving 4 bases not matched to a gene. The CDR3 totals 14 residues. The germline V gene encodes CDR1 ENHRY and CDR2 SYGVKD. The DNA for the CDR3 is TGTGCCATCAGTGGACAGGGGCGCGCCGGGGAGCTGTTTTTT. Protein sequence: CAISGQGRAGELFF.

The table lists this clonotype with a count of one. The chain has TRBV9 and TRBJ1-6, with D tentatively TRBD1 (5 bases). The CDR3 is made up of 15 amino acids. The germline V and J ends were trimmed by 0 bases and 6 bases, with 10 bases remaining between them. Per the germline V gene, CDR1 is SGDLS and CDR2 is YYNGEE. CDR3 amino acids: CASSVEGEGNSPLHF. The CDR3 DNA reads as TGTGCCAGCAGCGTAGAAGGGGAGGGTAATTCACCCCTCCACTTT.

This clonotype was counted at least ten times. The J gene is TRBJ2-7, the V gene TRBV20-1, with 7 bases that match TRBD1. CDR3 length: 12 residues. Germline loops: CDR1 DFQATT, CDR2 SNEGSKA (reference sequence). The CDR3 DNA follows: TGCAGCGCTGGGACAGCTCCCTACGAGCAGTACTTC. It yields the protein CSAGTAPYEQYF.

This clonotype was recorded a few times. The CDR3 DNA is TGTGCCAGCAAAAATAGCGGGAGTTCCTACAATGAGCAGTTCTTC. The encoded protein is CASKNSGSSYNEQFF. V is TRBV12-3 or TRBV12-4 and J is TRBJ2-1; 9 nucleotides line up with TRBD2. The J segment lost 1 base and the V segment lost 7 bases, leaving 5 bases of the junction unmatched. The CDR3 sequence is 15 residues long.

In this sample, this clonotype turned up once. The rearrangement uses TRBV14 and TRBJ2-1; TRBD1 is a possible D gene (5 bases). The CDR3 loop spans 16 amino acids. Trimming took off 4 bases at V and 7 bases at J, with 20 bases between the two ends. Germline CDR1 reads SGHDN; CDR2 reads FVKESK. The DNA for the CDR3 is TGTGCCAGCAGCCCCTTCCGTGGGGCGAGTAGGAATGAGCAGTTCTTC. Protein product: CASSPFRGASRNEQFF. Variable domain in full (rest from reference TRBV14 and TRBJ2-1): EAGVTQFPSHSVIEKGQTVTLRCDPISGHDNLYWYRRVMGKEIKFLLHFVKESKQDESGMPNNRFLAERTGGTYSTLKVQPAELEDSGVYFCASSPFRGASRNEQFFGPGTRLTVL.

This clonotype turned up a few times. The V call is TRBV5-1, the J call TRBJ2-7; TRBD1 agrees at 11 bases. The V and J ends lost 5 bases and 4 bases, in that order; junction bases with no gene match: 8. This CDR3 spans 15 amino acids. CDR1 is SGHRS and CDR2 is YFSETQ in the germline V gene. The CDR3 here is CASRPGTGGLYEQYF. The CDR3 nucleotides are TGCGCCAGCAGACCCGGGACAGGGGGTTTGTACGAGCAGTACTTC.

In its sample, this clonotype was seen many times. The chain has TRBV20-1 and TRBJ2-7, with 7 bases that match TRBD2. Germline V gene sequence: CDR1 DFQATT, CDR2 SNEGSKA (reference sequence). The CDR3 loop spans 14 amino acids. V shed 3 bases and J 5 bases; nucleotides not matched to a gene: 10. CDR3 nucleotide sequence: TGCAGTGCTAGCCTCCAGCGGGGTTCGAACGAGCAGTACTTC. Its protein is CSASLQRGSNEQYF.

This clonotype was detected a few times. The V and J genes are TRBV6-2 or TRBV6-3 and TRBJ2-7, with 8 bases lining up with TRBD2. The junction had 10 bases not matched to a gene; V was cut back by 6 bases and J by 6 bases. Germline CDR1 reads MNHEY; CDR2 reads SVGEGT. The CDR3 totals 14 residues. CDR3 amino acids: CASRRLASTAEQYF. The CDR3 DNA is TGTGCCAGCAGACGACTAGCGAGCACGGCCGAGCAGTACTTC.

The gene calls are TRBV7-2 and TRBJ2-6; no clear D. The CDR3 is made up of 14 amino acids. V shed 7 bases and J shed 0 bases, with 7 bases lying between them. Germline CDR1 reads SGHTA; CDR2 reads FQGNSA. CDR3 region: CASNLGSGANVLTF. As DNA, the CDR3 is TGTGCCAGCAACTTGGGCTCTGGGGCCAACGTCCTGACTTTC. Combining the CDR3 with reference TRBV7-2 and TRBJ2-6 gives the whole variable domain GAGVSQSPSNKVTEKGKDVELRCDPISGHTALYWYRQSLGQGLEFLIYFQGNSAPDKSGLPSDRFSAERTGGSVSTLTIQRTQQEDSAVYLCASNLGSGANVLTFGAGSRLTVL.

This clonotype appeared a few times. The J gene is TRBJ2-7, the V gene TRBV20-1; 9 bases fit TRBD2. The CDR3 totals 13 residues. The J segment lost 4 bases and the V segment lost 5 bases, leaving 6 bases of the junction unmatched. The germline V gene encodes CDR1 DFQATT and CDR2 SNEGSKA (reference sequence). For the CDR3, the DNA is TGCAGTGCTGGGAAGACTAGCGGATACGAGCAGTACTTC. Its translation: CSAGKTSGYEQYF.

Only a few counts were recorded for this clonotype. This chain uses TRBV20-1 with TRBJ1-2; weak D call: TRBD1 (6 bases). V lost 6 bases to trimming and J lost 9 bases, with 26 bases between them. CDR1 is DFQATT and CDR2 is SNEGSKA in the germline V gene (reference sequence). The CDR3 sequence is 15 residues long. This chain's CDR3 is CSASPLLGARVRYTF. CDR3 nucleotides: TGCAGTGCCTCTCCCCTACTGGGGGCGAGAGTTCGCTACACCTTC.

CDR3 region: CATSERGYEQYF. In DNA, the CDR3 is TGTGCCACCAGTGAACGGGGTTACGAGCAGTACTTC. The chain joins TRBV24-1 to TRBJ2-7; maybe TRBD2 (5 bases). In germline, CDR1 is KGHDR, CDR2 SFDVKD. Between the trimmed V and J ends, which lost 4 bases and 4 bases, there was a span of 7 bases. The CDR3 has 12 amino acids.

This chain links TRBV5-1 with TRBJ2-7; possibly TRBD2 for D (7 bases). From germline, CDR1 is SGHRS and CDR2 YFSETQ. This CDR3 region has 15 residues. The ends were cut back, 4 bases at V and 2 bases at J, with 16 bases in the middle. The CDR3 protein is CASSRGAGGTYEQYF. As DNA, the CDR3 is TGCGCCAGCAGCCGGGGGGCAGGAGGGACCTACGAGCAGTACTTC.

This clonotype was found many times. The chain is built from TRBV5-1 and TRBJ2-4, with 8 bases aligning to TRBD2. The CDR3 contains 16 residues. Germline CDR1 is SGHRS and CDR2 is YFSETQ. The V and J ends lost 4 bases and 8 bases, in that order; junction bases with no gene match: 14. The CDR3 coding sequence is TGCGCCAGCAGCCTTCTGGGAGGTAGCGGGGAGGACATTCAGTACTTC. Its protein product is CASSLLGGSGEDIQYF.

This clonotype was seen only a few times. The genes are TRBV20-1 and TRBJ1-4; D is perhaps TRBD1 (6 bases). V lost 0 bases to trimming and J lost 0 bases, with 8 bases between them. The CDR3 covers 15 residues. The germline CDR1 and CDR2 sequences are DFQATT and SNEGSKA (reference sequence). The CDR3 reads CSARDRQATNEKLFF. The CDR3 coding sequence is TGCAGTGCTAGAGATAGACAGGCAACTAATGAAAAACTGTTTTTT.

This clonotype was recorded a few times. The rearrangement joins TRBV7-3 to TRBJ2-5; D is possibly TRBD2 (5 bases). CDR1 and CDR2 (germline): SGHTA, FQGTGA. CDR3 length equals 13 residues. The ends were cut back, 5 bases at V and 9 bases at J, with 16 bases in the middle. The CDR3 here is CASSREARQAQYF. The CDR3 DNA reads TGTGCCAGCAGCCGGGAAGCGAGGCAGGCCCAGTACTTC.

J is TRBJ2-3 and V is TRBV5-1; either TRBD1 or TRBD2 may supply D (5 bases each). The germline V gene encodes CDR1 SGHRS and CDR2 YFSETQ. The CDR3 contains 13 residues. Trimming left V 4 bases short and J 8 bases short, with 14 bases between. The CDR3 sequence is CASSPAWGSTQYF. The CDR3 nucleotides read TGCGCCAGCAGCCCCGCTTGGGGGAGTACGCAGTATTTT.